Listed below are T cell receptor beta chains from one sample, sequenced in a study of blood T cell repertoires in COVID-19. The method was immunoSEQ multiplex PCR; TCRdb's version includes in-frame clones alone and lacks a portion of them. The sample comprises 120,000 or so clones, more than 75% of which are singletons, and more than 25% rests with the top ten. The sequenced material came from peripheral blood. Receptors originate from a woman between 70 and 85 years old with acute or convalescent COVID-19. The CDR3 runs from the conserved cysteine through the conserved F or W. The D gene is left open where the match is weak. The size entry is marked missing in some rows and otherwise reads once, few, many or a size class.

size: -; J: TRBJ1-1; D: -; V: TRBV5-1; DNA: TGCGCCAGCAGGGGATCCGGGACAAACGATAACACTGAAGCTTTCTTT; CDR3: CASRGSGTNDNTEAFF
size: -; J: TRBJ1-5; D: -; V: TRBV30; DNA: TGTGCCTGGAACCCTGCGGATAGCAATCAGCCCCAGCATTTT; CDR3: CAWNPADSNQPQHF
size: -; J: TRBJ1-1; D: -; V: TRBV25-1; DNA: TGTGCCAGCAGTGAAGGCGGCTCCGCACGGGCTTTCTTT; CDR3: CASSEGGSARAFF
size: -; J: TRBJ1-5; D: -; V: TRBV4-1; DNA: TGCGCCAGCAGCCCTGCGGGGGGGGACCGGCCCCAGCATTTT; CDR3: CASSPAGGDRPQHF
size: -; J: TRBJ2-7; D: TRBD2; V: TRBV14; DNA: TGTGCCAGCAGCCCTTCTAGCGGGCGCTACGAGCAGTACTTC; CDR3: CASSPSSGRYEQYF
size: -; J: TRBJ1-1; D: -; V: TRBV27; DNA: TGTGCCAGCAGTTTAGGAGGAACCGCGCGGAACACTGAAGCTTTCTTT; CDR3: CASSLGGTARNTEAFF
size: -; J: TRBJ2-1; D: TRBD1; V: TRBV7-3; DNA: TGTGCCAGCAGCTGGGGGGCAGGGGGCCTTGATGAGCAGTTCTTC; CDR3: CASSWGAGGLDEQFF
size: -; J: TRBJ1-2; D: -; V: TRBV12-3/TRBV12-4; DNA: TGTGCCAGCAGTAAGGCAGGGGTAGGTGGCTACACCTTC; CDR3: CASSKAGVGGYTF
size: once; J: TRBJ1-1; D: -; V: TRBV9; DNA: TGTGCCAGCAGCGTGGGGCCGGAAGGAGCTTTCTTT; CDR3: CASSVGPEGAFF
size: once; J: TRBJ2-5; D: TRBD1; V: TRBV24-1; DNA: TGTGCCACCAGTGATTTTTCGAGACAGGGAACGGAGACCCAGTACTTC; CDR3: CATSDFSRQGTETQYF
size: -; J: TRBJ1-2; D: -; V: TRBV10-2; DNA: TGCGCCAGCAGTGAGCGAGGGCGCGAAGGCTACACCTTC; CDR3: CASSERGREGYTF
size: -; J: TRBJ1-2; D: TRBD1; V: TRBV5-5; DNA: TGTGCCAGCATCGGGATGCCGGGACAGGCCATAGGGGGCTACACCTTC; CDR3: CASIGMPGQAIGGYTF
size: -; J: TRBJ1-4; D: -; V: TRBV6-5; DNA: TGTGCCGTGGAGAATGAAAAACTGTTTTTT; CDR3: CAVENEKLFF
size: -; J: TRBJ1-1; D: TRBD1; V: TRBV20-1; DNA: TGCAGTGCTGGTGGACAGGCCAACACTGAAGCTTTCTTT; CDR3: CSAGGQANTEAFF
size: -; J: TRBJ2-5; D: TRBD2; V: TRBV4-1; DNA: TGCGCCAGCAGCCAAGATCGGACTAGCGGGAACCAAGAGACCCAGTACTTC; CDR3: CASSQDRTSGNQETQYF
size: -; J: TRBJ2-1; D: TRBD1; V: TRBV29-1; DNA: TGCAGCGTCCCCAAGACAGGGAACAATGAGCAGTTCTTC; CDR3: CSVPKTGNNEQFF
size: -; J: TRBJ1-1; D: -; V: TRBV7-2; DNA: TGTGCCAGCAGCCTACCGTCGGGGTTAACTGAAGCTTTCTTT; CDR3: CASSLPSGLTEAFF
size: -; J: TRBJ2-7; D: TRBD1; V: TRBV11-2; DNA: TGTGCCAGCAGCTCGGACAGGACCTCCTACGAGCAGTACTTC; CDR3: CASSSDRTSYEQYF
size: -; J: TRBJ1-2; D: -; V: TRBV21-1; DNA: TGTGCCAGCAGCAACCCCGGGGATGGCTACACCTTC; CDR3: CASSNPGDGYTF
size: -; J: TRBJ1-6; D: -; V: TRBV9; DNA: TGTGCCAGCAGCGTAGGCCAGGGCGCCTCCAATTCACCCCTCCACTTT; CDR3: CASSVGQGASNSPLHF
size: -; J: TRBJ2-7; D: -; V: TRBV30; DNA: TGTGCCGGCGGGGTCTACGAGCAGTACTTC; CDR3: CAGGVYEQYF
size: -; J: TRBJ2-2; D: -; V: TRBV7-9; DNA: TGTGCCAGCAGCTTAACCGGCACCGGGGAGCTGTTTTTT; CDR3: CASSLTGTGELFF
size: -; J: TRBJ1-2; D: -; V: TRBV11-2; DNA: TGTGCCAGCAGCCTTGACAGGCGGAACTATGGCTACACCTTC; CDR3: CASSLDRRNYGYTF